A selection of T cell receptor beta chains follows, all from one sample in a study of shared clonotypes between healthy human individuals. The repertoire was sequenced with immunoSEQ multiplex PCR; TCRdb's copy has only in-frame clones and lacks some. The repertoire holds some 300,000 clones, with roughly 70% as singletons. The sequencing input was memory CD4+ T cells sorted from blood. The receptors originated from a man under 40 in good health. The conserved cysteine and the conserved F or W are not part of the CDR3 here. The order of the fields is CDR3 protein, clone size, J gene, V gene, D gene. The D gene is left open where the match is weak. Not every row has a clone size; where given, it reads once, few, many or a size class.

CDR3 protein: ASSPLPGSQSYEQY
clone size: .
J gene: TRBJ2-7
V gene: TRBV18
D gene: .

CDR3 protein: ASSVDSYEQY
clone size: .
J gene: TRBJ2-7
V gene: TRBV7-3
D gene: .

CDR3 protein: ASSLRDEKLF
clone size: .
J gene: TRBJ1-4
V gene: TRBV28
D gene: .

CDR3 protein: ASSEFGAVTEAF
clone size: .
J gene: TRBJ1-1
V gene: TRBV10-2
D gene: .

CDR3 protein: ASSFGTGGPGELF
clone size: .
J gene: TRBJ2-2
V gene: TRBV28
D gene: TRBD1

CDR3 protein: ASSPRSSLSYEQY
clone size: .
J gene: TRBJ2-7
V gene: TRBV18
D gene: .

CDR3 protein: AWSVKARLRGNTIY
clone size: .
J gene: TRBJ1-3
V gene: TRBV30
D gene: .

CDR3 protein: ASSERDASYNEQF
clone size: once
J gene: TRBJ2-1
V gene: TRBV19
D gene: TRBD2

CDR3 protein: AWIRGRGEQY
clone size: .
J gene: TRBJ2-7
V gene: TRBV30
D gene: .

CDR3 protein: AISVSQADTQY
clone size: .
J gene: TRBJ2-3
V gene: TRBV10-3
D gene: .

CDR3 protein: ASSLGSGISYEQY
clone size: .
J gene: TRBJ2-7
V gene: TRBV5-1
D gene: TRBD2

CDR3 protein: ASSLGGTGTDTQY
clone size: .
J gene: TRBJ2-3
V gene: TRBV5-1
D gene: .

CDR3 protein: AWTYGHLNTEAF
clone size: .
J gene: TRBJ1-1
V gene: TRBV30
D gene: .

CDR3 protein: SVNAPGGAGTEAF
clone size: .
J gene: TRBJ1-1
V gene: TRBV29-1
D gene: .

CDR3 protein: ASSFGTGGMTGELF
clone size: .
J gene: TRBJ2-2
V gene: TRBV7-2
D gene: TRBD1

CDR3 protein: ASSLGQGQPQH
clone size: .
J gene: TRBJ1-5
V gene: TRBV5-4
D gene: .

CDR3 protein: ASWGQLPFLLNEKLF
clone size: few
J gene: TRBJ1-4
V gene: TRBV19
D gene: .

CDR3 protein: ASRAGPMTGELF
clone size: .
J gene: TRBJ2-2
V gene: TRBV6-1
D gene: .

CDR3 protein: ASSFGGGDTQY
clone size: .
J gene: TRBJ2-3
V gene: TRBV5-1
D gene: .

CDR3 protein: ASRGPGNTIY
clone size: .
J gene: TRBJ1-3
V gene: TRBV19
D gene: .

CDR3 protein: ASSVQGASSYEQY
clone size: .
J gene: TRBJ2-7
V gene: TRBV9
D gene: TRBD1

CDR3 protein: ASSQMMNTEAF
clone size: .
J gene: TRBJ1-1
V gene: TRBV14
D gene: .

CDR3 protein: ASSPFSRGDTQY
clone size: few
J gene: TRBJ2-3
V gene: TRBV18
D gene: .

CDR3 protein: ASSDPRGGRETQY
clone size: .
J gene: TRBJ2-5
V gene: TRBV25-1
D gene: TRBD2

CDR3 protein: ASSLGPTNEKLF
clone size: once
J gene: TRBJ1-4
V gene: TRBV2
D gene: .